Listed below are T cell receptor beta chains from one sample, sequenced in a study of early T cells in non-severe SARS-CoV-2 infection. MiXCR, applied by TCRdb to the 5' RACE reads, yields one record per CDR3 protein. The sample has around 37,000 distinct CDR3 sequences, around 9% seen once. Specimen: whole blood. The receptor set was obtained from an adult who was a healthcare worker with PCR-confirmed SARS-CoV-2 infection or an uninfected control (not recorded which). CDR3s include the opening cysteine and the closing phenylalanine or tryptophan. D genes are given only for firm matches. Clone size is given for some rows only: seen once, a few or many times, or a class if the clone is expanded.

abundance,d_gene,j_gene,v_gene,len,CDR3nt,CDR3aa
few,NA,TRBJ2-7,TRBV7-2,13,TGTGCCAGCAGCGGGGGGCCTCAGAACGAGCAGTACTTC,CASSGGPQNEQYF
many,NA,TRBJ2-7,TRBV27,13,TGTGCCAGCAGTTTAGGGGACGTCGGCGAGCAGTACTTC,CASSLGDVGEQYF
many,NA,TRBJ1-1,TRBV29-1,13,TGCAGCGCCCACGGAGACGGGAACACTGAAGCTTTCTTT,CSAHGDGNTEAFF
many,NA,TRBJ1-6,TRBV7-9,15,TGTGCCAGCAGCTTAGCCGGGAGGGAGGGAACACCCCTCCACTTT,CASSLAGREGTPLHF
NA,NA,TRBJ2-1,TRBV7-9,14,TGTGCCAGCAGCTTAGCACAGGGAGGTGGTGAGCAGTTCTTC,CASSLAQGGGEQFF
few,TRBD1,TRBJ1-1,TRBV15,17,TGTGCCACCAGCAGTCCGGGGACAGGGGTGCGGAACACTGAAGCTTTCTTT,CATSSPGTGVRNTEAFF
many,NA,TRBJ1-5,TRBV19,15,TGTGCCAGTACCGGACGGAGTGCGTCCAATCAGCCCCAGCATTTT,CASTGRSASNQPQHF
few,NA,TRBJ2-2,TRBV2,14,TGTGCCAGCAGGGTGGACACGAACACCGGGGAGCTGTTTTTT,CASRVDTNTGELFF
many,TRBD2,TRBJ2-1,TRBV11-2,15,TGTGCCAGCAGCTCCACTAGCGGGGGGGCCCCTGAGCAGTTCTTC,CASSSTSGGAPEQFF
many,TRBD1,TRBJ2-5,TRBV7-2,14,TGTGCCAGCAGCTTACAGGGGGTTCAAGAGACCCAGTACTTC,CASSLQGVQETQYF
many,TRBD2,TRBJ2-5,TRBV18,15,TGTGCCAGCTCACCCGGACTAGCGGGGGCAGAGACCCAGTACTTC,CASSPGLAGAETQYF
few,NA,TRBJ2-2,TRBV6-1,12,TGTGCCAGCCCTACCGACACCGGGGAGCTGTTTTTT,CASPTDTGELFF
NA,TRBD1,TRBJ2-7,TRBV5-1,16,TGCGCCAGCAGCTTGAGAACCGGGACAGGGACCCACGAGCAGTACTTC,CASSLRTGTGTHEQYF
many,NA,TRBJ1-1,TRBV15,14,TGTGCCACCAGCAGAAGGGCAGAGAACACTGAAGCTTTCTTT,CATSRRAENTEAFF
NA,NA,TRBJ1-2,TRBV5-6,12,TGTGCCAGCAGCCAGGAGAACTATGGCTACACCTTC,CASSQENYGYTF
many,TRBD1,TRBJ2-7,TRBV5-4,14,TGTGCCAGCAGCTCCCGACAGGGCCTCCTTGGGCAGTACTTC,CASSSRQGLLGQYF
many,TRBD1,TRBJ1-1,TRBV11-2,14,TGTGCCAGCAGCTTGGCAGGGGGCGATACTGAAGCTTTCTTT,CASSLAGGDTEAFF
many,TRBD1,TRBJ1-3,TRBV5-4,14,TGTGCCAGCAGCCGGACAGGGGATGAAAACACCATATATTTT,CASSRTGDENTIYF
many,TRBD1,TRBJ1-4,TRBV7-2,15,TGTGCCAGCAGCATCCGACAGGGCAGAAGCGAAAAACTGTTTTTT,CASSIRQGRSEKLFF
NA,NA,TRBJ2-3,TRBV3-1,16,TGTGCCTGCAGCCAAGGTGGGCCGGCAGGAGGAGATACGCAGTATTTT,CACSQGGPAGGDTQYF
many,NA,TRBJ2-6,TRBV7-6,15,TGTGCCAGCAGCTTAGCTCCCTCTGGGGCCAACGTCCTGACTTTC,CASSLAPSGANVLTF
many,TRBD2,TRBJ2-5,TRBV6-1,13,TGTGCCAGCAGTGAACGGGGGGAAGAGACCCAGTACTTC,CASSERGEETQYF
many,TRBD2,TRBJ2-4,TRBV6-2/TRBV6-3,14,TGTGCCAGCAGTCCCAGCGGGGGGGCCAACATTCAGTACTTC,CASSPSGGANIQYF
many,NA,TRBJ2-7,TRBV27,14,TGTGCCAGCAGTTTCACAGACACGTCCTACGAGCAGTACTTC,CASSFTDTSYEQYF
few,NA,TRBJ2-1,TRBV7-6,15,TGTGCCAGCAGCCTCGGGTACGGAGCCTACAATGAGCAGTTCTTC,CASSLGYGAYNEQFF
many,TRBD1,TRBJ1-4,TRBV30,14,TGTGCCTGGAGTTCGACAGGGAGGGATGAAAAACTGTTTTTT,CAWSSTGRDEKLFF
NA,TRBD2,TRBJ2-1,TRBV7-9,15,TGTGCCAGCAGCCCCCCTAGCGGGGGGGGAAATGAGCAGTTCTTC,CASSPPSGGGNEQFF
many,TRBD1,TRBJ1-4,TRBV5-1,15,TGCGCCAGCAGCTTGTTGGGACAGCCGGTCGAAAAACTGTTTTTT,CASSLLGQPVEKLFF
many,NA,TRBJ1-4,TRBV12-3/TRBV12-4,13,TGTGCCAGCAGTAAGGGGACGTCGGAAAAACTGTTTTTT,CASSKGTSEKLFF
few,NA,TRBJ2-3,TRBV10-1,15,TGCGCCAGCAGTGAGTCGCCAGGACAAACAGATACGCAGTATTTT,CASSESPGQTDTQYF
many,TRBD1,TRBJ2-3,TRBV2,15,TGTGCCAGCACCTACGGGACAGGGGGAGGAGATACGCAGTATTTT,CASTYGTGGGDTQYF
many,TRBD2,TRBJ2-1,TRBV11-3,16,TGTGCCAGCAGCCCCCGTGCTAGCGGGGGCCTAAATGAGCAGTTCTTC,CASSPRASGGLNEQFF
NA,TRBD1,TRBJ1-3,TRBV5-6,14,TGTGCCAGCAGCACCGGACAGGGTTCTGCCACCATATATTTT,CASSTGQGSATIYF
many,NA,TRBJ1-1,TRBV12-3/TRBV12-4,14,TGTGCCAGCAGTTACGCAGGGGCCTACACTGAAGCTTTCTTT,CASSYAGAYTEAFF
many,NA,TRBJ2-3,TRBV30,17,TGTGCCTGGAGTGTATACCGCACAGGGTTAGGTCGAGATACGCAGTATTTT,CAWSVYRTGLGRDTQYF
many,NA,TRBJ1-3,TRBV18,14,TGTGCCACCATAATCCAAGGGTCTGGAAACACCATATATTTT,CATIIQGSGNTIYF
many,NA,TRBJ2-1,TRBV15,14,TGTGCCACCAGCACGTATGGGACTCACAATGAGCAGTTCTTC,CATSTYGTHNEQFF
few,NA,TRBJ1-2,TRBV5-1,14,TGCGCCAGCAGCTTGGAATCTGGCCCCTATGGCTACACCTTC,CASSLESGPYGYTF
many,NA,TRBJ1-6,TRBV14,17,TGTGCCAGCAGCCAAGATACCGGGGCAGGGCCTAATTCACCCCTCCACTTT,CASSQDTGAGPNSPLHF
many,NA,TRBJ2-3,TRBV7-2,12,TGTGCCAGCAGCTCAGGCGGAGATACGCAGTATTTT,CASSSGGDTQYF
NA,NA,TRBJ2-5,TRBV4-2,16,TGTGTCAGCAGCCAAGCCCGACAGGCCTTCCAAGAGACCCAGTACTTC,CVSSQARQAFQETQYF
NA,NA,TRBJ2-3,TRBV4-1,16,TGCGCCAGCAGCCAAGATGAAAGGGAGGGGGGAGATACGCAGTATTTT,CASSQDEREGGDTQYF
many,NA,TRBJ1-6,TRBV5-1,15,TGCGCCAGCAGCCCAGGACATGAGGGGAATTCACCCCTCCACTTT,CASSPGHEGNSPLHF
many,NA,TRBJ2-1,TRBV7-8,16,NA,CASSLGAFGAGTLSLF
few,NA,TRBJ1-1,TRBV29-1,12,TGCAGCGTATATCTGGGGGGCACTGAAGCTTTCTTT,CSVYLGGTEAFF
many,NA,TRBJ1-3,TRBV12-3/TRBV12-4,13,TGTGCCAGCAGCCAGATAACTGGAAACACCATATATTTT,CASSQITGNTIYF
many,NA,TRBJ1-2,TRBV9,15,TGTGCCAGCAGCGCAAACAGGGAGGCCCTAGATGGCTACACCTTC,CASSANREALDGYTF
NA,TRBD2,TRBJ2-1,TRBV4-1,19,TGCGCCAGCAGCCAAGATCTTCCTCCCCTAGCGGGGGGTTACAATGAGCAGTTCTTC,CASSQDLPPLAGGYNEQFF
many,NA,TRBJ2-2,TRBV7-3,13,TGTGCCAGCAGCTTAACCGGCACCGGGGAGCTGTTTTTT,CASSLTGTGELFF
many,TRBD1,TRBJ2-7,TRBV7-2,15,TGTGCCAGCAGCTTCATGGGACAGGGGGCCTACGAGCAGTACTTC,CASSFMGQGAYEQYF
many,NA,TRBJ2-1,TRBV2,14,TGTGCCAGCAGACCGGGATCCCTAGTTGGTGAGCAGTTCTTC,CASRPGSLVGEQFF
NA,NA,TRBJ2-7,TRBV5-3,16,TGTGCCAGAAGCATTCCAAGGCCGGGACAAACCTACGAGCAGTACTTC,CARSIPRPGQTYEQYF
many,NA,TRBJ2-5,TRBV20-1,15,TGCAGTGCCCTTAACCCCGACGGGGGTGCAGAGACCCAGTACTTC,CSALNPDGGAETQYF
NA,NA,TRBJ2-1,TRBV5-1,15,TGCGCCAGCACCGCGGACAGCGGGGTGGGCGATGAGCAGTTCTTC,CASTADSGVGDEQFF
many,NA,TRBJ2-6,TRBV7-7,16,TGTGCTATCGGGACGTCGGAATACTCTGGGGCCAACGTCCTGACTTTC,CAIGTSEYSGANVLTF
few,TRBD1,TRBJ2-7,TRBV5-4,15,TGTGCCAGCAGCTCCCCCGGACAGGGGCTCTACGAGCAGTACTTC,CASSSPGQGLYEQYF
many,NA,TRBJ2-7,TRBV6-5,14,TGTGCCAGCAGGGAGGGGACACCTGGGTACGAGCAGTACTTC,CASREGTPGYEQYF